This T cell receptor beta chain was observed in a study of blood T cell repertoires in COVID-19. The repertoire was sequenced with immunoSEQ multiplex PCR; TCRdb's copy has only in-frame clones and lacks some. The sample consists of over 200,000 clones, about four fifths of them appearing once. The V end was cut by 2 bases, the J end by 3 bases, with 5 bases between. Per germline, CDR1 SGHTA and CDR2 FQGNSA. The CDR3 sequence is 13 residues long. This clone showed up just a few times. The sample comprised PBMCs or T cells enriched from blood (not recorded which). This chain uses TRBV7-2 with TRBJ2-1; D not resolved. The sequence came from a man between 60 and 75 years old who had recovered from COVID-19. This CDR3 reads CASSLTDYNEQFF. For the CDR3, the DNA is TGTGCCAGCAGCTTAACAGACTACAATGAGCAGTTCTTC.